This T cell receptor (beta chain) was found in a study of cytomegalovirus exposure and HLA in healthy donors. With 60 Vbeta and 13 Jbeta primers, the PCR was carried out. Method: immunoSEQ multiplex PCR; TCRdb's copy keeps in-frame clones and lacks some. The table lists approximately 280,000 clones, roughly 90% of them singletons. General observations from the study: Specificity of three CMV-associated chains for CMV antigens was verified in vitro. Earlier analysis found most TCR beta V segments productive about 87% or about 30% of the time.

The CDR3 loop spans 15 amino acids. The V segment lost 2 bases and the J segment 3 bases; nucleotides outside the gene matches: 2. The germline V gene has CDR1 MNHNS and CDR2 SASEGT. With respect to this clone: Its antigen is as yet unknown.

The V and J genes are TRBV6-1 and TRBJ2-1; 9 nucleotides agree with TRBD2. The sample consisted of PBMCs. This TCR derives from a woman between 18 and 29 years old in good health and CMV-seronegative. The CDR3 spells CASSELSGGYNEQFF. In DNA form, the CDR3 reads TGTGCCAGCAGTGAACTTAGCGGGGGCTACAATGAGCAGTTCTTC.